Below, 11 T cell receptor beta chains from the same sample are listed, as sequenced in a study of regulatory and conventional T cells in RAG deficiency. Measured with immunoSEQ multiplex PCR; TCRdb has only the in-frame clones, and not every one. This table holds roughly 30,000 clones, 95% to 96% found once. Genomic DNA came from blood conventional CD4+ T cells gated CD25-low CD127-high. In addition, the sample was reused for a study of regulatory T cells. Per that paper: Amplification used 52 TRBV primers and 13 TRBJ primers.

The sequencing sample was made of CD25- CD4+ T cells sorted from blood. These receptors were collected from a human donor in good health.

This clone was seen only once. The junction departs from the called germline gene at one end, perhaps through a read error. Other DNA variants within this sample encode the same CDR3. The J gene is TRBJ2-7, the V gene TRBV5-1; 16 positions agree with TRBD2. The CDR3 has 16 residues. Germline V gene sequence: CDR1 SGHRS, CDR2 YFSETQ. This chain's CDR3 is CASSPGLAGGLHEQYF. The CDR3 region has the DNA TGCGCCAGCAGCCCGGGACTAGCGGGGGGGCTCCACGAGCAATACTTC.

V gene TRBV30 combines with J gene TRBJ1-1, with no clear D. The CDR3 contains 13 residues. The V end lost 5 bases, the J end lost 0 bases, and 10 bases lay between the germline ends. The V gene's germline CDR1 is GTSNPN and CDR2 SVGIG (reference sequence). CDR3 sequence: CAWSAELNTEAFF. The DNA for the CDR3 is TGTGCCTGGTCAGCGGAGCTGAACACTGAAGCTTTCTTT.

This chain links TRBV7-9 with TRBJ2-2; TRBD1 is a possible D gene (6 bases). The CDR3 consists of 15 residues. The germline V and J ends were trimmed by 5 bases and 6 bases, with 16 bases remaining between them. Germline V gives CDR1 SEHNR, CDR2 FQNEAQ (reference sequence). The CDR3 here is CASSRDKILAGELFF. The CDR3 bases are TGTGCCAGCAGCCGGGACAAGATCTTAGCCGGGGAGCTGTTTTTT. Based on the CDR3 plus reference TRBV7-9 and TRBJ2-2, the full variable domain is DTGVSQNPRHKITKRGQNVTFRCDPISEHNRLYWYRQTLGQGPEFLTYFQNEAQLEKSRLLSDRFSAERPKGSFSTLEIQRTEQGDSAMYLCASSRDKILAGELFFGEGSRLTVL.

This clone was counted a single time. The rearrangement joins TRBV6-6 to TRBJ2-7; the D gene is possibly TRBD1 (6 bases). The V gene lost 7 bases and the J gene lost 1 base, with 14 bases spanning the gap. Germline V gene sequence: CDR1 MNHNY, CDR2 SVGAGI (reference sequence). The CDR3 is made up of 14 amino acids. CDR3 region: CASTSHTGSYEQYF. The CDR3 nucleotides are TGTGCCAGCACCTCCCACACAGGGTCCTACGAGCAGTACTTC.

Turning to this clone: The germline gene is not matched at one end of the junction; a read error may be the cause. Other DNA sequences within the sample encode an identical CDR3. This chain joins TRBV6-4 and TRBJ1-6; weak D call: TRBD1 (5 bases). The CDR3 sequence is 15 residues long. Looked up from germline, CDR1 is MRHNA and CDR2 is SNTAGT. The CDR3 spells CASRAEGDWNSPLHF. CDR3 in DNA: TGTGCCAGCAGGGCCGAAGGGGATTGGAATTCCCCCCTCCACTTT.

The gene calls are TRBV19 and TRBJ1-2, with 7 bases lining up with TRBD1. V shed 4 bases and J 4 bases; nucleotides not matched to a gene: 6. Germline CDR1 is LNHDA and CDR2 is SQIVND (reference sequence). CDR3 length: 14 residues. CDR3 in DNA: TGTGCCAGTAGTAGGGGACAGAACAGCTATGGCTACACCTTC. Translation gives CASSRGQNSYGYTF.

V is TRBV14 and J is TRBJ1-2, with TRBD1 identical over 7 bases. The CDR3 totals 14 residues. V was clipped by 4 bases and J by 5 bases; unmatched bases: 7. Germline CDR1 reads SGHDN; CDR2 reads FVKESK. The CDR3 is CASSRQTGNYGYTF. CDR3 nucleotide sequence: TGTGCCAGCAGCCGACAGACAGGGAATTATGGCTACACCTTC.

A word on this clone: A junction end diverges from the germline sequence, so it may reflect a read error. This chain joins TRBV7-7 and TRBJ1-2, with D possibly being TRBD1 (5 bases). Looked up from germline, CDR1 is SSHAT and CDR2 is FNYEAQ (reference sequence). The CDR3 spans 16 residues. The CDR3 DNA sequence: TGTGCTAGCAGCTTAGGGGTTAGAGCAACGGGGTATGGCTACACCTTC. Amino acid sequence: CASSLGVRATGYGYTF. The full variable domain, rest sourced from reference TRBV7-7 and TRBJ1-2, is GAGVSQSPRYKVTKRGQDVTLRCDPISSHATLYWYQQALGQGPEFLTYFNYEAQPDKSGLPSDRFSAERPEGSISTLTIQRTEQRDSAMYRCASSLGVRATGYGYTFGSGTRLTVV.

The chain joins TRBV9 to TRBJ2-5, with TRBD2 identical over 9 bases. CDR3 length equals 17 residues. V lost 0 bases, J lost 4 bases, and 10 bases stayed unmatched. Looked up from germline, CDR1 is SGDLS and CDR2 is YYNGEE. In nucleotides, the CDR3 is TGTGCCAGCAGCGTAGGTGTTAGCGGGAGTGGGTCAGAGACCCAGTACTTC. Translation gives CASSVGVSGSGSETQYF.

This chain uses TRBV11-2 with TRBJ2-5, with D uncertain. The J call is uncertain, as TRBJ2-7 better fits the DNA end. Germline V gene sequence: CDR1 SGHAT, CDR2 FQNNGV. The CDR3 consists of 14 residues. CDR3 nucleotide sequence: TGTGCCAGCAGCTTATTGGAGACCTCCTACGAGCAGTACTTC. Protein: CASSLLETSYEQYF.

J is TRBJ1-4 and V is TRBV19; TRBD1 matches 9 bases. The CDR3 extends over 14 amino acids. With V trimmed by 4 bases and J by 8 bases, 5 bases remained unmatched. Germline assignment: CDR1 LNHDA and CDR2 SQIVND (reference sequence). The CDR3 sequence: CASSTTGGLEKLFF. The CDR3 DNA reads as TGTGCCAGTAGTACGACAGGGGGTTTGGAAAAACTGTTTTTT.